The sequence of this T cell receptor (beta chain) was determined in a study of cytomegalovirus exposure and HLA in healthy donors. The study's findings and limits: TCR beta sequences reportedly predicted most subjects' HLA-A and HLA-B alleles accurately.

For this clone: Its specificity is unknown.

PCR primers comprised 60 Vbeta and 13 Jbeta primers. In the study's own analysis: Later, an analysis found 80 million or so unique TCR beta chains, and about 10 million of these were shared. Assay used: immunoSEQ multiplex PCR; TCRdb lists only in-frame clones, some missing. From that table come the V and J calls and clone size; the DNA was used to work out D and trimming. The sample yields under 110,000 clones, 75% seen once. Germline lookup yields CDR1 GTSNPN and CDR2 SVGIG (reference sequence). The CDR3 runs 15 residues. The V gene lost 0 bases and the J gene lost 0 bases, with 9 bases spanning the gap.

What was sequenced was PBMCs. The clonotype originates from a man in his fifties in good health and CMV-seronegative. The chain joins TRBV30 to TRBJ1-5; D ambiguous. CDR3 protein: CAWSVADYSNQPQHF. In DNA, the CDR3 is TGTGCCTGGAGTGTGGCGGATTATAGCAATCAGCCCCAGCATTTT.